These 13 T cell receptor beta chains were sequenced from one sample in a study of low-dose radiotherapy and immunotherapy resistance in tumors. Time point reported: before trial treatment. First-strand cDNA relied on TRAV- and TRBV-specific primers spanning alpha and beta chains. Using a constant-region primer together with a V-primer adapter, TCRs were subjected to around 20 PCR cycles of amplification. TCRdb reprocessed the reads via MiXCR and lists one record per CDR3 protein. In the table there are more than 70,000 distinct CDR3 sequences, around 31% of which are singletons. Specimen: PBMCs, collected before treatment. The receptors come from a female donor with ovarian cancer.

Concerning this clonotype: A far larger clone lies a single base away; this is likely a read error. This chain links TRBV13 with TRBJ2-1; 7 positions agree with TRBD2. Per the germline V gene, CDR1 is PRHDT and CDR2 is FYEKMQ (reference sequence). With 9 bases clipped from V and 10 bases from J, the junction kept 12 bases outside the gene matches. The CDR3 spans 13 residues. The CDR3 is CARSPGGGYEQFF. CDR3 in DNA: TGTGCCAGGAGCCCGGGGGGTGGGTACGAGCAGTTCTTC.

With respect to this clonotype: A far bigger clonotype differs at one base, so this is likely a read error. The rearrangement joins TRBV4-3 to TRBJ2-1; D unresolved. CDR1 LGHNA and CDR2 YSLEER come from the germline V gene. With 0 bases removed from V and 13 bases from J, the gap between germline ends came to 13 bases. This CDR3 spans 13 amino acids. The CDR3 nucleotides are TGCGCCAGCAGCCAAGAGTTCGGAGAGACCCAGTTCTTC. Protein product: CASSQEFGETQFF.

At least ten counts were recorded for this clonotype. V is TRBV14 and J is TRBJ1-4; D may be TRBD1 (5 bases). The CDR3 has 16 residues. The V gene lost 0 bases and the J gene lost 8 bases, with 16 bases spanning the gap. Germline V CDR1 and CDR2: SGHDN, FVKESK. The CDR3 sequence is CASSQDLRGGREKLFF. The CDR3 bases are TGTGCCAGCAGCCAAGATCTGAGGGGCGGCCGGGAAAAACTGTTTTTT.

This clonotype appeared many times. The chain couples TRBV25-1 to TRBJ1-3; TRBD1 matches 7 bases. Trimming at V came to 4 bases and at J to 1 base, leaving 4 bases not matched to a gene. The CDR3 runs to 15 residues. Per the germline V gene, CDR1 is MGHDK and CDR2 is SYGVNS. This chain's CDR3 is CASSGGTASGNTIYF. CDR3 sequence (DNA): TGTGCCAGCAGTGGGGGGACAGCTTCTGGAAACACCATATATTTT.

This clonotype has ten or more counts. The rearrangement uses TRBV11-3 and TRBJ2-2, with 10 bases that match TRBD2. The CDR3 has 17 residues. V shed 3 bases and J 3 bases; nucleotides not matched to a gene: 7. Germline V gene sequence: CDR1 SGHNT, CDR2 YENEEA. Here the CDR3 DNA reads TGTGCCAGCAGCTTCCCGCTAGCGGGAGCTGACACCGGGGAGCTGTTTTTT. Translated: CASSFPLAGADTGELFF.

Note on this clonotype: This likely traces to a read error, being one base from a far larger clone. The chain has TRBV29-1 and TRBJ2-7; 9 bases line up with TRBD2. Germline CDR1 reads SQVTM; CDR2 reads ANQGSEA. V was pared by 0 bases and J by 7 bases, with 13 bases of the junction left unmatched. This CDR3 has 16 amino acids. The CDR3 region is CSVEDYSGSSYNEQYF. The CDR3 DNA is TGCAGCGTTGAAGACTATAGCGGGAGCTCCTACAATGAGCAGTACTTC.

This chain uses TRBV11-2 with TRBJ2-1; weak D call: TRBD2 (6 bases). Trimming cost V 3 bases and J 8 bases, with 11 bases left between them. The length of the CDR3 is 13 residues. Germline V gene data show CDR1 as SGHAT and CDR2 as FQNNGV. CDR3 bases: TGTGCCAGCAGCTTCTCCGGGAGCCATGAGCAGTTCTTC. Amino acid sequence: CASSFSGSHEQFF.

This clonotype was observed at least ten times. The chain is built from TRBV5-4 and TRBJ2-1, with 11 positions matching TRBD2. This CDR3 contains 14 residues. Germline CDR1 and CDR2: SGHNT and YYREEE (reference sequence). Trimming removed 9 bases from V and 10 bases from J; junction bases left unmatched: 12. The CDR3 sequence: CATTSGIGEVEQFF. CDR3 bases: TGTGCCACGACTAGCGGGATAGGGGAGGTAGAGCAGTTCTTC.

In its sample, this clonotype was seen many times. The rearrangement uses TRBV28 and TRBJ1-6, with TRBD1 matching over 9 bases. Germline V gene data show CDR1 as MDHEN and CDR2 as SYDVKM. The junction had 6 bases not matched to a gene; V was cut back by 6 bases and J by 9 bases. The CDR3 is made up of 14 amino acids. The CDR3 region has the DNA TGTGCCAGCAGCGCGACAGGGGGTCCTTCACCCCTCCACTTT. Translated: CASSATGGPSPLHF.

The chain's CDR3 is CASSKRQGNSGANVLTF. The CDR3 DNA sequence: TGTGCCAGCTCAAAACGACAGGGCAACTCTGGGGCCAACGTCCTGACTTTC. This chain joins TRBV18 and TRBJ2-6; TRBD1 matches 7 bases. This CDR3 has 17 residues. Per the germline V gene, CDR1 is KGHSH and CDR2 is LQKENI. The junction had 7 bases not matched to a gene; V was cut back by 5 bases and J by 0 bases.

J is TRBJ1-3 and V is TRBV6-8; D may be TRBD1 (6 bases). CDR1 and CDR2 (germline): MNHGY, SAAAGT. V was cut by 5 bases and J by 0 bases, with 11 bases left in between. The CDR3 runs 15 residues. Here the CDR3 DNA reads TGTGCCAGCAGTCCAAGGGGGGTCTCTGGAAACACCATATATTTT. Translating gives CASSPRGVSGNTIYF.

Ten or more counts support this clonotype. The chain couples TRBV7-8 to TRBJ2-3; 10 nucleotides align to TRBD2. The CDR3 is 15 amino acids. Trimming removed 4 bases from V and 3 bases from J; junction bases left unmatched: 4. Germline V gene lookup returns CDR1 SGHVS and CDR2 FQNEAQ. The CDR3 sequence is CASSSAGGGTDTQYF. The CDR3 bases are TGTGCCAGCAGCTCAGCGGGGGGGGGTACAGATACGCAGTATTTT.

This clonotype was found many times. The V call is TRBV5-3, the J call TRBJ2-5; TRBD2 aligns across 16 bases. TRBV5-3 qualifies as an ORF whose function is uncertain. J was trimmed by 4 bases and V by 4 bases; bases with no gene match: 13. This CDR3 region has 19 residues. In nucleotides, the CDR3 is TGTGCCAGAAGCCCCGCGGCGGGACTAGCGGGAGGGATGGGAGAGACCCAGTACTTC. Translated, it gives CARSPAAGLAGGMGETQYF.